The 13 T cell receptor beta chains given below trace back to one sample, sequenced in a study of T cells in Graves' hyperthyroidism and ophthalmopathy. Amplified TCR beta CDR3 regions came from RNA transcripts. Using the HTBI primer set, a first-round RT-PCR was run on the TCR CDR3. TCRdb re-analysed the multiplex PCR reads in MiXCR, keeping a single row per CDR3 protein. The table has roughly 93,000 distinct CDR3 sequences, roughly 37% seen once; the top ten hold approximately 10%. The material sequenced was peripheral blood or thyroid tissue (not recorded which). The receptor set was obtained from a woman in her 30s with Graves' hyperthyroidism.

Worth noting for this clonotype: The junction departs from the called germline gene at one end, perhaps through a read error. The J gene is TRBJ1-4, the V gene TRBV7-9; D is unresolved. This CDR3 has 14 amino acids. Germline values: CDR1 SEHNR, CDR2 FQNEAQ (reference sequence). The CDR3 DNA is TGTGCCAGCAGGGGTCGGGCATCTAATGAAAGACTGTTTTTT. Translating it yields CASRGRASNERLFF.

To note about this clonotype: Given a much more abundant clone one base away, this may be a read error. This sequence joins TRBV12-3 or TRBV12-4 and TRBJ1-4; a weak D match, TRBD1 (5 bases). The CDR3 runs 15 residues. Trimming left V 5 bases short and J 2 bases short, with 12 bases between. The CDR3 here is CASSRTRQTNEKLFF. The CDR3 nucleotides are TGTGCCAGCAGTCGAACCAGACAGACTAATGAAAAACTGTTTTTT.

This chain connects TRBV7-2 to TRBJ1-1; D unclear. Germline CDR1 reads SGHTA; CDR2 reads FQGNSA. The CDR3 is made up of 14 amino acids. V was pared by 5 bases and J by 3 bases, with 13 bases between. In nucleotides, the CDR3 is TGTGCCAGCAGCCAAGCACCTCGGGACACTGAAGCTTTCTTT. It specifies CASSQAPRDTEAFF.

The rearrangement uses TRBV20-1 and TRBJ2-5; D is possibly TRBD1 (8 bases). The CDR3 sequence is 15 residues long. Trimming took off 4 bases at V and 4 bases at J, with 19 bases between the two ends. Germline V gene sequence: CDR1 DFQATT, CDR2 SNEGSKA (reference sequence). CDR3 loop: CSATLAAGGGETQYF. The CDR3 DNA is TGCAGTGCTACCCTAGCGGCAGGGGGCGGAGAGACCCAGTACTTC.

Remarks on this clonotype: A much larger clone sits a single nucleotide away, making a read error possible. This chain connects TRBV19 to TRBJ2-3, with 9 bases aligning to TRBD2. Trimming cost V 6 bases and J 5 bases; bases outside gene matches: 15. CDR1 is LNHDA, CDR2 SQIVND, per germline (reference sequence). The CDR3 has 17 amino acids. The CDR3 DNA reads as TGTGCCAGTAGGTCACTGGCCCTAGCGGGAATGGGAGATACGCAGTATTTT. This gives the protein CASRSLALAGMGDTQYF.

This clonotype was counted at least ten times. J is TRBJ2-7 and V is TRBV4-2; unclear D gene. CDR1 is LGHNA, CDR2 YNFKEQ, per germline. Trimming removed 0 bases at V and 9 bases at J, with 12 bases between. The CDR3 is made up of 13 amino acids. In DNA form, the CDR3 reads TGTGCCAGCAGCCAAGAAGGTTCTCGGGTGCAGTACTTC. It encodes CASSQEGSRVQYF.

The gene calls are TRBV20-1 and TRBJ1-2; 8 bases map to TRBD1. The CDR3 is 13 amino acids. J gave up 4 bases and V 6 bases, and 7 bases lay outside the gene matches. The germline V gene has CDR1 DFQATT and CDR2 SNEGSKA (reference sequence). CDR3 region: CSALPTGGYGYTF. In nucleotides, the CDR3 is TGCAGTGCCCTTCCAACAGGGGGCTATGGCTACACCTTC.

A remark on this clonotype: A much larger clone sits a single nucleotide away, making a read error possible. V and J are TRBV28 and TRBJ1-5; D perhaps matches TRBD1 (5 bases). This CDR3 is 16 amino acids long. Germline CDR1 and CDR2: MDHEN and SYDVKM. CDR3 sequence (DNA): TGTGCCGGCAGTTTTCCGGGAGGGGATAGCAATCAGCCCCAGCATTTT. It encodes CAGSFPGGDSNQPQHF.

This clonotype was detected ten times or more. This chain joins TRBV5-4 and TRBJ1-6, with a tentative D call TRBD1 (6 bases). Germline values: CDR1 SGHNT, CDR2 YYREEE (reference sequence). The length of the CDR3 is 14 residues. The germline V and J ends were trimmed by 0 bases and 8 bases, with 9 bases remaining between them. CDR3 coding DNA: TGTGCCAGCAGCTTGGTGGGGGCCCATTCACCCCTCCACTTT. Translating gives CASSLVGAHSPLHF.

Concerning this clonotype: The junction departs from germline at one end; a sequencing error may be responsible. The gene calls are TRBV10-3 and TRBJ1-1; 7 nucleotides line up with TRBD1. This CDR3 has 12 residues. Germline V gives CDR1 ENHRY, CDR2 SYGVKD. The CDR3 is CAICSQGTEALF. The CDR3, as DNA: TGTGCCATCTGCTCACAGGGGACTGAAGCTCTCTTT.

Many counts were recorded for this clonotype. The genes are TRBV4-1 and TRBJ1-5; D is perhaps TRBD1 (5 bases). CDR1 and CDR2 from the germline V gene are MGHRA and YSYEKL. Between the trimmed V and J ends, which lost 3 bases and 7 bases, there was a span of 16 bases. The CDR3 consists of 15 residues. CDR3 loop: CASSQGPQGRQPQHF. CDR3 sequence (DNA): TGCGCCAGCAGCCAGGGGCCGCAGGGCCGACAGCCCCAGCATTTT.

Remarks on this clonotype: Its ends do not fully match the called genes, so a read error is possible. This chain joins TRBV19 and TRBJ2-7; D uncertain. The CDR3 spans 14 residues. The germline V gene encodes CDR1 LNHDA and CDR2 SQIVND (reference sequence). The CDR3: CVSSPLLEPAEQYF. The CDR3 bases are TGTGTCAGTAGCCCTTTGTTGGAGCCGGCGGAGCAGTACTTC. Based on the CDR3 plus reference TRBV19 and TRBJ2-7, the full variable domain is DGGITQSPKYLFRKEGQNVTLSCEQNLNHDAMYWYRQDPGQGLRLIYYSQIVNDFQKGDIAEGYSVSREKKESFPLTVTSAQKNPTAFYLCVSSPLLEPAEQYFGPGTRLTVT.

This clonotype occurred many times. V usage is TRBV6-5 and J usage is TRBJ2-7; TRBD2 aligns across 7 bases. CDR1 and CDR2 (germline): MNHEY, SVGAGI. With 10 bases clipped from V and 2 bases from J, the junction kept 8 bases outside the gene matches. This CDR3 is 13 amino acids long. The CDR3 region is CATRRSGAYEQYF. DNA of the CDR3: TGTGCCACCCGCCGGAGCGGGGCCTACGAGCAGTACTTC.